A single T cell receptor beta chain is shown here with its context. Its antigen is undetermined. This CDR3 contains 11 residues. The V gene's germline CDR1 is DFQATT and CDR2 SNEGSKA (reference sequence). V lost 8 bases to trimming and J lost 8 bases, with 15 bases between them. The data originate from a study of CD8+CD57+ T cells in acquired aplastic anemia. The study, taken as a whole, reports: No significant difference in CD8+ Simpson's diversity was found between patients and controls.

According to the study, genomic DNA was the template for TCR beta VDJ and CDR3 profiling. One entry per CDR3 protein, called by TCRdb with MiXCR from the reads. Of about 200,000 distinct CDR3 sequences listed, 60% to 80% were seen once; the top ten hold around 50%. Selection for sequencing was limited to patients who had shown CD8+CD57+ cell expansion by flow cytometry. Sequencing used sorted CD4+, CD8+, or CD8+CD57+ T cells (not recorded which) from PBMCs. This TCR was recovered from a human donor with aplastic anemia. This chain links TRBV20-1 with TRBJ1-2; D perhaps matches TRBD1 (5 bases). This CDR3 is CSNSGDRGYTF. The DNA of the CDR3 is TGCAGTAACTCGGGGGATCGGGGCTACACCTTC.